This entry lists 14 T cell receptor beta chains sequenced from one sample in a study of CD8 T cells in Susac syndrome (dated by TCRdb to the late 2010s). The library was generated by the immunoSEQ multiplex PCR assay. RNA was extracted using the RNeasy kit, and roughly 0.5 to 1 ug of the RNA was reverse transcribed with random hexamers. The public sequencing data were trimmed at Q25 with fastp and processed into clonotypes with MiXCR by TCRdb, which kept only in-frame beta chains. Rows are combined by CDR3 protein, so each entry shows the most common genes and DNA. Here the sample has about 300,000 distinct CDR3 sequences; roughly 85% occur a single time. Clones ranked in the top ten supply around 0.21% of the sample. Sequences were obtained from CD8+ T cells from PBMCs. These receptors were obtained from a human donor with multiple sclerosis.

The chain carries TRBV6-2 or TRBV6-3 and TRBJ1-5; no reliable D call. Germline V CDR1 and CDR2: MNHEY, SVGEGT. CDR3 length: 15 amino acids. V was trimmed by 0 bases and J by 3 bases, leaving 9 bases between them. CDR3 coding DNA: TGTGCCAGCAGTTACTCTGAGGGATACAATCAGCCCCAGCATTTT. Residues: CASSYSEGYNQPQHF.

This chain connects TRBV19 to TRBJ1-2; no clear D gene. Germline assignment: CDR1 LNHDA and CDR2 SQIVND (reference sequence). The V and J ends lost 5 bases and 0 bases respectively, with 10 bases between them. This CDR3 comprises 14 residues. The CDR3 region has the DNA TGTGCCAGTAGTGTATACGATGCTAACTATGGCTACACCTTC. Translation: CASSVYDANYGYTF. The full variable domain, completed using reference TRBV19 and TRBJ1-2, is DGGITQSPKYLFRKEGQNVTLSCEQNLNHDAMYWYRQDPGQGLRLIYYSQIVNDFQKGDIAEGYSVSREKKESFPLTVTSAQKNPTAFYLCASSVYDANYGYTFGSGTRLTVV.

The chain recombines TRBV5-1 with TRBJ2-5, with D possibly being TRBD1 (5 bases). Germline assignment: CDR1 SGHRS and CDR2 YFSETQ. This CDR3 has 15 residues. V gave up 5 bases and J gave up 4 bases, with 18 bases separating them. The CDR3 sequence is CASRRSRDGVETQYF. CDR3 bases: TGCGCCAGCAGGCGCTCCAGGGATGGGGTAGAGACCCAGTACTTC.

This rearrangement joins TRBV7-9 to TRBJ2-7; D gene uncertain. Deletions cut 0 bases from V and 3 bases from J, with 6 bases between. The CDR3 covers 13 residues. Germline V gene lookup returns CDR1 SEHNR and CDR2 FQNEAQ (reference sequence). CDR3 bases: TGTGCCAGCAGCTTAGCGCAGTACTACGAGCAGTACTTC. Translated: CASSLAQYYEQYF.

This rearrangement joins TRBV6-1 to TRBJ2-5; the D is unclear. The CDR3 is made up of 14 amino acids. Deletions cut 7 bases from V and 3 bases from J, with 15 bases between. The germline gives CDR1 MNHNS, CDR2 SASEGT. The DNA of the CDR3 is TGTGCCAGCACTCCCGCAGCCTCTAAAGAGACCCAGTACTTC. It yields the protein CASTPAASKETQYF.

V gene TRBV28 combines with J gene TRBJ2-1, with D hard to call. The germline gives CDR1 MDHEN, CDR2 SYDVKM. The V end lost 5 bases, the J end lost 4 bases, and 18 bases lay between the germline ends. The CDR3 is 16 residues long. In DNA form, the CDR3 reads TGTGCCAGCAGTCCCCTTGATCGAGAACTGTACAATGAGCAGTTCTTC. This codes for CASSPLDRELYNEQFF.

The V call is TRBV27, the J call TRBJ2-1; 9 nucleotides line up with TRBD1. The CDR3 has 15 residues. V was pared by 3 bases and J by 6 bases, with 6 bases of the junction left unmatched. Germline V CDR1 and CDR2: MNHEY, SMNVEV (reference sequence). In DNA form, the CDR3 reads TGTGCCAGCAGTTTGGAGGGACAGGGCCTCAATGAGCAGTTCTTC. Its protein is CASSLEGQGLNEQFF.

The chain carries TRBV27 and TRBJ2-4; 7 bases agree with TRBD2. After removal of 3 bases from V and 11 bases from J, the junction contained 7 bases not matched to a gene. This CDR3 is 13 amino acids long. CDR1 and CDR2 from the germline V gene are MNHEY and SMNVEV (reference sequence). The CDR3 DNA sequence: TGTGCCAGCAGTTTTGAGGGAGGGACTTTTCAGTACTTC. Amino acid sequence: CASSFEGGTFQYF.

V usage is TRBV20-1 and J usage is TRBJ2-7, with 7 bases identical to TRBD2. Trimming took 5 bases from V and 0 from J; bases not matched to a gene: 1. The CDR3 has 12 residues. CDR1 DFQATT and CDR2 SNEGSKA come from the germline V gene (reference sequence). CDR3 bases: TGCAGTGCTCGGGACTACTCCTACGAGCAGTACTTC. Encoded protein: CSARDYSYEQYF.

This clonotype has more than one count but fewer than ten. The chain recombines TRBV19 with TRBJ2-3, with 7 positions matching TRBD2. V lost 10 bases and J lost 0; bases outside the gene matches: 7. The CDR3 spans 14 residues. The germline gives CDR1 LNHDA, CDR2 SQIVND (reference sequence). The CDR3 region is CATGAGSSTDTQYF. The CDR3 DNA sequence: TGTGCCACCGGAGCGGGGTCTAGCACAGATACGCAGTATTTT.

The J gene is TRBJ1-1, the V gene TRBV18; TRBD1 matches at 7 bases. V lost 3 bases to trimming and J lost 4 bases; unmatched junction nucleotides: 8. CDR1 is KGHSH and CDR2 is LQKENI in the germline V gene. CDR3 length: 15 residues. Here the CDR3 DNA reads TGTGCCAGCTCACCCCGTCCACAGGGGAGCACTGAAGCTTTCTTT. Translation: CASSPRPQGSTEAFF.

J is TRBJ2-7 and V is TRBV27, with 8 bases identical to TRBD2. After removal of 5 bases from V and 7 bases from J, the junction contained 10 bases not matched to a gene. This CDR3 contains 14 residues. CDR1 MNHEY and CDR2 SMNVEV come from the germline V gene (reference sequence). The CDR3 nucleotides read TGTGCCAGCAGTACCAAGCGGGAGATGAGGGAGCAGTACTTC. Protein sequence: CASSTKREMREQYF.

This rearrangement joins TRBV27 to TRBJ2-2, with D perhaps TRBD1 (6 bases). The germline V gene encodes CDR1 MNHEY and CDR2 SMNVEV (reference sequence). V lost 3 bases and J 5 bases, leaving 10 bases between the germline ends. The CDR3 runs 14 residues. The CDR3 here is CASSFGRGTGELFF. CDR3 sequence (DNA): TGTGCCAGCAGTTTCGGTAGGGGGACCGGGGAGCTGTTTTTT.

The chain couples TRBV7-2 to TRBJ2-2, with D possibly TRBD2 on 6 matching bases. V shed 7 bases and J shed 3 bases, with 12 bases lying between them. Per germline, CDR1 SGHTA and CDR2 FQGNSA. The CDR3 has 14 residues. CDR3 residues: CASTWGVDTGELFF. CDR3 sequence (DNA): TGTGCCAGCACCTGGGGGGTTGACACCGGGGAGCTGTTTTTT.